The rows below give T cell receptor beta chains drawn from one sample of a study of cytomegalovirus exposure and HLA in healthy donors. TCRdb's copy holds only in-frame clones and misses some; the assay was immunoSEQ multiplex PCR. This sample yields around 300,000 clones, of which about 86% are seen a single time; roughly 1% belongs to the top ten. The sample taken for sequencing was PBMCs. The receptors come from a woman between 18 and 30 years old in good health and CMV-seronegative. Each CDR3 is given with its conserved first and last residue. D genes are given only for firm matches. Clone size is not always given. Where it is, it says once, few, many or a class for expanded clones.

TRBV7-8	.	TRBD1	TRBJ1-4	TGTGCCAGCAGCTTATACGACAGGGAATATGAAAAACTGTTTTTT	CASSLYDREYEKLFF
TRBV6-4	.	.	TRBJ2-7	TGTGCCAGCAGTGACGACGGGAGTCTTTCCGCCTACGAGCAGTACTTC	CASSDDGSLSAYEQYF
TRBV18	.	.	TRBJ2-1	TGTGCCAGCTCACCGGGCGTCCAGTACAATGAGCAGTTCTTC	CASSPGVQYNEQFF
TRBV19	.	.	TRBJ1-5	TGTGCCAGTAGTAAGGGGGAACGGCCCCAGCATTTT	CASSKGERPQHF
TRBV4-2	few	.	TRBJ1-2	TGTGCCAGCAGCCCCCGGGACTACTTCTACACCTTC	CASSPRDYFYTF
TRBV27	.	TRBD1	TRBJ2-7	TGTGCCAGCAGTTTAGCACAGGGGGCCTACGAGCAGTACTTC	CASSLAQGAYEQYF
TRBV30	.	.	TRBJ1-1	TGTGCCTGCGACATAACAGGGTCCACTGAAGCTTTCTTT	CACDITGSTEAFF
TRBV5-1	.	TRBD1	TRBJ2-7	TGCGCCAGCAGCTCGGGACAGGGGGAGGTATTCTACGAGCAGTACTTC	CASSSGQGEVFYEQYF
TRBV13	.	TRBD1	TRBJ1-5	TGTGCCAGCAGCTTAGCGGGGACAGGTAATCAGCCCCAGCATTTT	CASSLAGTGNQPQHF
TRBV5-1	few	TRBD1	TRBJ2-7	TGCGCCAGCAGGCCGGGACAGGGCTACGAGCAGTACTTC	CASRPGQGYEQYF
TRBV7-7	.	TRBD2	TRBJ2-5	TGTGCTAGCAGCTTAGGGGCTAGCGGGGGCCTCCAAGAGACCCAGTACTTC	CASSLGASGGLQETQYF
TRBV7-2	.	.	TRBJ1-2	TGTGCCAGCAGCTTACCACCCGGTGCTCGGGGCTACACCTTC	CASSLPPGARGYTF
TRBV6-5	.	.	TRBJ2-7	TGTGCCAGCAGTGCGGGGACCAGGGGGTACTACGAGCAGTACTTC	CASSAGTRGYYEQYF
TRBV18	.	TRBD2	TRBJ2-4	TGTGCCAGCTCCCGACCTTGGCGGGAGGGAGGCATTCAGTACTTC	CASSRPWREGGIQYF
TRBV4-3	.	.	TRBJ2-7	TGCGCCAGCAGCCAAGATCAGCCTAGCGTAGAGGAGCAGTACTTC	CASSQDQPSVEEQYF
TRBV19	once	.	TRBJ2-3	TGTGCCAGTAGTATAGGCGCTCGATTTAGCGCAAGCACAGATACGCAGTATTTT	CASSIGARFSASTDTQYF
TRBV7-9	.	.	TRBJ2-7	TGTGCCAGCAGCTCGACTAGTTACTCCTACGAGCAGTACTTC	CASSSTSYSYEQYF
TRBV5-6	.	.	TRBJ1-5	TGTGCCAGCAGCCATACTTACCGACAGGAACTTAGCAATCAGCCCCAGCATTTT	CASSHTYRQELSNQPQHF
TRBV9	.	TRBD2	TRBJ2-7	TGTGCCAGCAGCGTAGGAGCGGGGAGCTACGAGCAGTACTTC	CASSVGAGSYEQYF
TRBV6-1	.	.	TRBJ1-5	TGTGCCAGCAGTGTTGGCCGCAATCAGCCCCAGCATTTT	CASSVGRNQPQHF
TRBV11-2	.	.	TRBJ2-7	TGTGCCAGCAGCTTATTAGGAGGGCCTGACTACGAGCAGTACTTC	CASSLLGGPDYEQYF
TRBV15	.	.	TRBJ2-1	TGTGCCACTGGGGGCGGGTTCTACAATGAGCAGTTCTTC	CATGGGFYNEQFF
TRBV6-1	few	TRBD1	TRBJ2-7	TGTGCCAGCAGTGAAGCTACTGGACAGGGGCGGACCGAGCAGTACTTC	CASSEATGQGRTEQYF
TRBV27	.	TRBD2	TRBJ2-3	TGTGCCAGCAGTTTTCAGCGGGGGTCGACAGATACGCAGTATTTT	CASSFQRGSTDTQYF
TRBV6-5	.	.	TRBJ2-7	TGTGCCAGCGCGAGAGGGGGCGAGCAGTACTTC	CASARGGEQYF
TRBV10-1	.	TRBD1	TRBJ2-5	TGCGCCAGCATCCCGGGACAGGGTCATGGGGCCCAGTACTTC	CASIPGQGHGAQYF
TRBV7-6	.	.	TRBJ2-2	TGTGCCAGCAGCTTAGCGTGGGCAGGGCACACCGGGGAGCTGTTTTTT	CASSLAWAGHTGELFF
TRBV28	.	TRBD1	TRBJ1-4	TGTGCCAGCAGTTTGGGGACAGGTACCGAAAAACTGTTTTTT	CASSLGTGTEKLFF
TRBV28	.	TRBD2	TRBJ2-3	TGTGCCAGCAGTTTAATACTAGCGGGGACCACAGATACGCAGTATTTT	CASSLILAGTTDTQYF
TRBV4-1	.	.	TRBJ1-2	TGCGCCAGCAGCCAAGATCTGGGGAGCGCGGGCTACACCTTC	CASSQDLGSAGYTF
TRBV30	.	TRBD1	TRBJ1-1	TGTGCCTGGCGGGGACAGGGGAACACTGAAGCTTTCTTT	CAWRGQGNTEAFF
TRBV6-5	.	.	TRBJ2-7	TGTGCCAGCAGTCACCCGGTGGCCTACGAGCAGTACTTC	CASSHPVAYEQYF
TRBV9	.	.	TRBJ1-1	TGTGCCAGCAGCGCACAGGGAAGGGGGAACACTGAAGCTTTCTTT	CASSAQGRGNTEAFF
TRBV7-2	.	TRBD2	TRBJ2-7	TGTGCCAGCAGCTCGGGCGGGAGCAAATACGAGCAGTACTTC	CASSSGGSKYEQYF
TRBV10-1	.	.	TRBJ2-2	TGCGCCAGCAGTGAATATGTCGCGGGGGCCAGCACCGGGGAGCTGTTTTTT	CASSEYVAGASTGELFF
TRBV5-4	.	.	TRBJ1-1	TGTGCCAGCAGCCCACAGGGTGGGGGAAACACTGAAGCTTTCTTT	CASSPQGGGNTEAFF
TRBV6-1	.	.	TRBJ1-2	TGTGCCAGCAGTGAATACCGGGGTAACTATGGCTACACCTTC	CASSEYRGNYGYTF
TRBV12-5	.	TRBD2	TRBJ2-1	TGTGCTAGTGGTTTGGGGACTAGCGGGAGTGGGGTTGGGTTCTTC	CASGLGTSGSGVGFF
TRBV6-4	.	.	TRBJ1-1	TGTGCCAGCAGCCGTCGGGGGGACACTGAAGCTTTCTTT	CASSRRGDTEAFF
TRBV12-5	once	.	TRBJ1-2	TGTGCTAGTGGTCCCGGGTTGGAGAGGGGGAGTAACTTC	CASGPGLERGSNF
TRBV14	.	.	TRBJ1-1	TGTGCCAGCAGCCAAGGTCAGGGGAGGGACACTGAAGCTTTCTTT	CASSQGQGRDTEAFF
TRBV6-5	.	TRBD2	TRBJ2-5	TGTGCCAGCAAAATTCGGGGGGAAGAGACCCAGTACTTC	CASKIRGEETQYF
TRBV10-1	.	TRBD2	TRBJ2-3	TGCGCCAGCAGTGAGACAGCGGGAGGGGTTGGCAGCACAGATACGCAGTATTTT	CASSETAGGVGSTDTQYF
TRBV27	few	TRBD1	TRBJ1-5	TGTGCCAGCAGTTGGGACAGGGTTCAGCCCCAGCATTTT	CASSWDRVQPQHF
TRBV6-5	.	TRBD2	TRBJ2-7	TGTGCCAGCAGTTCGGGCGGGAGCTCCTACGAGCAGTACTTC	CASSSGGSSYEQYF
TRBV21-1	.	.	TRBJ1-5	TGTGCCAGCAGCAATAAGGGGGAGGGCAGCAATCAGCCCCAGCATTTT	CASSNKGEGSNQPQHF
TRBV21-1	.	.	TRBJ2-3	TGTGCCAGCAGCTATGGCGGGACAGCGCTGTCAGATACGCAGTATTTT	CASSYGGTALSDTQYF
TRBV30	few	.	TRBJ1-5	TGTGCCTGGAGTGTACGGGGGAATCAGCCCCAGCATTTT	CAWSVRGNQPQHF
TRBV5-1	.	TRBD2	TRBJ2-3	TGCGCCAGCAGGGGGAGGGTCGGAGGGCAGCACGCAGATACGCAGTATTTT	CASRGRVGGQHADTQYF
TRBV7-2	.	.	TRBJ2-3	TGTGCCAGCAGCGCCGCACAGGGAGGGTACACGCAGTATTTT	CASSAAQGGYTQYF
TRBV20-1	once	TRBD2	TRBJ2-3	TGCAGTCAGTGGGGGGAGGGTACGCAGTATTTT	CSQWGEGTQYF
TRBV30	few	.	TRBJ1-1	TGTGCCTGGAGTGCACCTGAGGCGGGGGGCACTGAAGCTTTCTTT	CAWSAPEAGGTEAFF
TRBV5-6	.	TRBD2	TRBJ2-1	TGTGCCAGCAGCCTGCCGGGGAGCGGGAGAGAGCAGTTCTTC	CASSLPGSGREQFF
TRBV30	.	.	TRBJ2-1	TGTGCCTGGGGGCGGGTCGGGGGTACTAAATACAATGAGCAGTTCTTC	CAWGRVGGTKYNEQFF